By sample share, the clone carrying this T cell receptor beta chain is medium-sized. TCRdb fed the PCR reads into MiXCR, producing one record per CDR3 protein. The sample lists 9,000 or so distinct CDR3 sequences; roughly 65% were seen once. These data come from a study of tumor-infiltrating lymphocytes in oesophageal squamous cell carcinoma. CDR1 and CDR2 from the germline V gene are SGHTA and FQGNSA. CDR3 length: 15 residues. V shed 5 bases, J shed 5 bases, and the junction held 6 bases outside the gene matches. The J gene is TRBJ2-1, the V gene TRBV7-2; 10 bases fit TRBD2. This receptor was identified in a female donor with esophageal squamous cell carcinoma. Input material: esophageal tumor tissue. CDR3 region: CASSVTSGVNNEQFF. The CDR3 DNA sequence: TGTGCCAGCAGCGTCACTAGCGGGGTTAACAATGAGCAGTTCTTC. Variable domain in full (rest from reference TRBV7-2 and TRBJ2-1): GAGVSQSPSNKVTEKGKDVELRCDPISGHTALYWYRQSLGQGLEFLIYFQGNSAPDKSGLPSDRFSAERTGGSVSTLTIQRTQQEDSAVYLCASSVTSGVNNEQFFGPGTRLTVL.